The present entry profiles one TCR beta chain with its context. This clone's antigen is unknown. Per-base qualities were not stored, and no clone one base away is much larger. The cohort consisted of 650 to 850 healthy bone marrow donors. All cohort members were sampled while nominally healthy, although unrecorded immune exposures were likely present. The donor tested CMV seropositive, placing the donor among the 289 seropositive members of the cohort. A peripheral blood sample was provided by each donor, and peripheral blood mononuclear cells were used for TCR beta sequencing. Genomic DNA was extracted from the blood cell samples with the Qiagen DNeasy Blood Extraction Kit. The sample belongs to a study of cytomegalovirus exposure and HLA in healthy donors (TCRdb year 2017). Regarding the research as a whole: According to an earlier analysis of 587 of the donors, 200 million or so T cells yielded over 90 million unique TCR beta sequences and 250 to 350 Gb of sequence data. An early release that covered several hundred HLA-typed donors contained around 300 gigabases of sequencing data and approximately 85 million unique TCR sequences. The genetic ancestry cluster associated with self-reported Caucasian donors included 81% of the roughly 410 genotyped donors. The study was designed to test whether signatures of past pathogen exposure could be identified by cataloging public T cell receptors. Using immunosequencing, the study profiled T cell repertoires from 500 to 800 subjects and related those repertoires to cytomegalovirus serostatus. Along with the approximately 600-subject first cohort, a separate validation cohort of over 90 different subjects was used. High-throughput TCR immunosequencing, statistical association of individual TCRs with disease status, and machine learning were combined to predict cytomegalovirus infection status. A later analysis re-examined previously published TCR beta repertoires from over 500 donors and added high-resolution HLA genotyping to investigate patterns of TCR occurrence. The later analysis used no new phenotypic data to find candidate immune exposures, relying instead on TCR beta sequences and their occurrence across donors. An earlier analysis of 587 of the donors applied high-throughput TCR beta sequencing to assess whether each TCR beta V gene segment acted as functional or pseudogenic. Donor age, sex, ethnicity and CMV serostatus were compiled alongside the repertoire data. In a later genetic analysis, genome-wide SNP genotypes for about 55% of the roughly 700 donors were used, and that subset was treated as a discovery cohort. Every discovery cohort repertoire had been produced on one sequencing platform. HLA typing included class I and class II loci at four-digit resolution. Typing coverage differed by locus: A, B, C, DRB1 and DQB1 were typed in about 629-640 donors, DQA1 in roughly 500, DPA1 in 600 to 610, and DPB1 in just under 480. Roughly 5 DR-DQ haplotypes were handled as single units for association and clustering because linkage in the cohort was strong. Across 300 to 400 genotyped donors of the cohort, an average of roughly 250,000 unique TCR beta nucleotide sequences per donor were sequenced, and around 20% of those sequences were non-productive. The investigation overall reported the following: Several of the top co-occurrence clusters appeared to be linked to parvovirus B19, influenza, CMV and Epstein-Barr virus, according to a later analysis. An earlier analysis of some 590 of the donors showed that most TCR beta V segments appeared in productive rearrangements either about 90% or about 30% of the time, which broadly matched IMGT annotations. A cluster of highly shared sequence variants was judged likely to be a technical artifact of the sequencing pipeline. Compared with equally common non-associated chains, HLA-associated TCR beta chains in a later analysis were more clonally expanded and had lower generation probabilities. Only TCR beta chains were sequenced in this cohort, and the absence of alpha or paired-chain data limited detectable features. When HLA alleles, especially DR and DQ, strongly co-occurred, attributing TCR associations to individual alleles was difficult. Most TCR sequences were seen in very few donors, while some public TCRs were found in many individuals. A few of the identified cytomegalovirus-associated TCR beta chains were confirmed in vitro to be specific for cytomegalovirus antigens. The 87-base-pair reads could not distinguish some IMGT-functional V segments, including TRBV6-2 and TRBV6-3, so those segments were excluded. Specific HLA alleles were associated with 16,951 TCR beta sequences at a false discovery rate of 0.05 in a later analysis. Around 16 rarely observed V segments, including chromosome 9 orphons, were excluded from the earlier analysis of approximately 500 of the donors because counts were too low. A later genetic analysis reported fewer N-insertions in productive TCRs among donors in an Asian-associated ancestry cluster than the 666-donor mean. HLA typing was unavailable for some donors at each locus, so association tests used only the typed subset. A later analysis found that TCR association rates varied across HLA loci, with DRB1 alleles showing the most associated TCRs and HLA-C alleles the fewest. Correlated functional status among segregating V segments might be attributable to linkage disequilibrium, but an unknown experimental factor could not be ruled out. The authors suggested that the approach could potentially be extended to other disease states and immunological phenotypes. A total of 150 to 200 TCR beta chains were listed by the study as associated with cytomegalovirus. In a later genetic analysis, a missense DCLRE1C variant was associated with V-gene and J-gene trimming of TCR beta chains, and the association was replicated in an independent cohort. Roughly uniform sequencing depth across donors was assumed in presence/absence analyses, although this assumption may not hold. A further reported finding was that TCR beta sequences accurately predicted the HLA-A and HLA-B alleles for most subjects in the first cohort. Most CMV-associated TCR beta chains appeared to be HLA-restricted in a later analysis, and the HLA associations seemed to be driven largely by CMV exposure. In both the original and validation cohorts, the classifier was reported to diagnose cytomegalovirus status with high specificity and sensitivity. For the cohort, immune exposure information was limited to CMV serostatus.

CDR1 and CDR2, per the germline V gene, are MGHDK and SYGVNS. The V and J ends are trimmed by 5 bases and 7 bases, leaving 2 bases between them. The CDR3, cysteine through phenylalanine, is 10 amino acids long. Just the 30-base CDR3 DNA is kept, in frame starting at base 1. The library was made by the immunoSEQ multiplex PCR assay. For the multiplex PCR, a mixture combining 60 forward primers for TCR Vbeta segments and 13 reverse primers for TCR Jbeta segments was used. The CDR3 region of rearranged TCR beta genes was amplified from genomic DNA with a multiplex PCR assay. The Illumina HiSeq System was used to sequence the amplified TCR beta libraries as 87-base-pair reads. As for the original processing: A later analysis counted about 76 million unique TCR beta chains across the 666 repertoires, and roughly 9.9 million of these chains were shared by at least two donors. Raw reads were error-corrected and collapsed into unique sequences by a nearest-neighbor algorithm in which closely related sequences were merged to remove PCR and sequencing errors. V, D and J gene segments were assigned by aligning CDR3 sequences to IMGT reference sequences. For a sequence to be retained, a match of at least six nucleotides to both a V gene segment and a J gene segment was required. A rearrangement was called productive if the CDR3 had no stop codons and remained in frame with V and J, and every other rearrangement was called non-productive. Following IMGT convention, CDR3 was defined as the stretch from the second conserved V-encoded cysteine to the conserved J-encoded phenylalanine. Sequences without an unambiguous match to a single V gene segment were excluded from the earlier analysis of approximately 600 of the donors. In an earlier analysis of several hundred of the donors, V segments were called functional above 56.7% productive rearrangements and were called segregating when the between-donor standard deviation exceeded 5%. A statistical classification framework was built to diagnose cytomegalovirus status from the catalog of TCR beta chain sequences. In a later analysis, V and J genes were assigned by comparing TCR nucleotide sequences against IMGT/GENE-DB human TR gene sequences. The TCRdist pipeline was used in a later analysis to assign CDR3 sequences and most-parsimonious VDJ recombination scenarios. In a later analysis, every TCR beta chain was defined by the combination of its CDR3 amino acid sequence and its V-gene family, and reads without a unique V-gene family were dropped. As a way to deal with suspected cross-contamination and a sequencing artifact, a later analysis dropped over 550 nucleotide sequences that were highly shared and had low generation probability. A later analysis calculated a clonal expansion index for each public chain from normalized within-repertoire ranks of inferred template counts. In a later analysis, generation probabilities were computed with a VDJ recombination model fitted to out-of-frame rearrangements, and the resulting probabilities were checked against IGoR. A later analysis scored TCR-TCR, TCR-HLA and TCR-CMV co-occurrence with hypergeometric tests, applying a repertoire-size bias correction to TCR pairs. A later analysis estimated false discovery rates by permuting HLA or CMV assignments 20 times. In a later analysis, co-occurring TCRs were grouped using DBSCAN, with TCRdist sequence similarity added in when clustering inside HLA-allele-positive subsets. Repertoires with fewer than 30,000 or more than 120,000 public chains were left out of co-occurrence clustering, as were about five repertoires with anomalous nucleotide sharing. TCRdb's version of the immuneACCESS table is confined to in-frame rearrangements and falls short of the full clone set. An unresolved V gene accounts for under half of the shortfall where checked; the remainder is of unknown origin. Clone size and the V and J calls come from that table; the DNA yielded D and trimming. The sample has 200,000 to 250,000 clones on record, around 80% of them singletons. The top ten clonotypes cover around 2.9% of the sample.

Recombination connected TRBV25-1 to TRBJ1-4; confidence is insufficient to name the D gene. The clonotype comes from a woman between 55 and 75 years old in good health and CMV-seropositive. Input material: PBMCs. CDR3 loop: CASSREKLFF. The nucleotide sequence reads TGTGCCAGCAGTCGTGAAAAACTGTTTTTT.